This T cell receptor beta chain was found in a study of beta chain features in type 1 diabetes. Study-wide results and caveats: Insertion counts at VDJ junctions were lower in type 1 diabetes patients, who also showed more deletions there. All four CD4+ subsets of Type 1 diabetes patients contained TCRB CDR3s that were moderately but significantly shorter.

This clone has only a few counts. Its antigen is unknown. In germline, CDR1 is SQVTM, CDR2 ANQGSEA. The V gene lost 4 bases and the J gene lost 8 bases, with 17 bases spanning the gap. This CDR3 has 13 residues. Reverse transcribing all isolated RNA meant expressed TCRB transcripts were sequenced. The assay was immunoSEQ multiplex PCR, and TCRdb's table has in-frame clones only and misses some. The table records hundreds of thousands of clones, 15% of them present only once. The sample comprised naive CD4+ T cells from blood. The chain uses TRBV29-1 and TRBJ1-2, with D maybe TRBD1 (5 bases). The TCR sequence derives from a man between 18 and 35 years old with type 1 diabetes. CDR3 in amino acids: CSVGAARVDGYTF. CDR3 sequence (DNA): TGCAGCGTTGGGGCGGCCAGGGTGGACGGCTACACCTTC.